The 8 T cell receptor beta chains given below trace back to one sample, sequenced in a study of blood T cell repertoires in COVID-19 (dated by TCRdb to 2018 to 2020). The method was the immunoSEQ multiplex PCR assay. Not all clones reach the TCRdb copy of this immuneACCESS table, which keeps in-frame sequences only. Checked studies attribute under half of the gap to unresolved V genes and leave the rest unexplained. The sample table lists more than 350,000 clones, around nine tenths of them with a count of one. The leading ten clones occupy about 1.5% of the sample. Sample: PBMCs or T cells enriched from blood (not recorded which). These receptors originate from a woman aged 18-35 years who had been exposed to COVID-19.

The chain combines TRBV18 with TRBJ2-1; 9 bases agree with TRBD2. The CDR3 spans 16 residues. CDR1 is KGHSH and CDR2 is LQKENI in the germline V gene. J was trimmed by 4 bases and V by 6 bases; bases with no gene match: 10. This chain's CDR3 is CASSLGTSLPYNEQFF. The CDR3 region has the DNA TGTGCCAGCTCGCTAGGGACTAGCTTACCTTACAATGAGCAGTTCTTC.

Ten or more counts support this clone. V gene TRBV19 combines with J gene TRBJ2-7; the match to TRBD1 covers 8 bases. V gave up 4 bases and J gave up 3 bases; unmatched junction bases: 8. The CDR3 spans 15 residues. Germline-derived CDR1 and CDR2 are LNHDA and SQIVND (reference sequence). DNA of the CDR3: TGTGCCAGTAGTACAGCAGGGGGCGCCGGCTACGAGCAGTACTTC. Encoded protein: CASSTAGGAGYEQYF.

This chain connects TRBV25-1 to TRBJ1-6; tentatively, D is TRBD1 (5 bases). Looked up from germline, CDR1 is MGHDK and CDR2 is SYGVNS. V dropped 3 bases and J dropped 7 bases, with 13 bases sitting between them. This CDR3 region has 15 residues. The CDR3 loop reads CASSDYSGGNSPLHF. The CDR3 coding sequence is TGTGCCAGCAGTGATTATTCGGGGGGAAATTCACCCCTCCACTTT.

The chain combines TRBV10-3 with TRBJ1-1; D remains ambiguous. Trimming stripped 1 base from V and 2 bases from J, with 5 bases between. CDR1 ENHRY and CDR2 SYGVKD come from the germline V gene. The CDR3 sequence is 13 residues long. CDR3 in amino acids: CAISELQNTEAFF. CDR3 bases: TGTGCCATCAGTGAGTTACAAAACACTGAAGCTTTCTTT.

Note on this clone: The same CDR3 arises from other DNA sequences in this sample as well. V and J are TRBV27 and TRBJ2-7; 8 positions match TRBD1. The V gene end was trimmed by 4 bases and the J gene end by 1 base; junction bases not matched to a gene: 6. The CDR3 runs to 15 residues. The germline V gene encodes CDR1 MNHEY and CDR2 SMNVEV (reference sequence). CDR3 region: CASSSPGTGSYEQYF. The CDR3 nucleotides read TGTGCCAGCAGTTCACCCGGGACAGGATCCTACGAGCAGTACTTC.

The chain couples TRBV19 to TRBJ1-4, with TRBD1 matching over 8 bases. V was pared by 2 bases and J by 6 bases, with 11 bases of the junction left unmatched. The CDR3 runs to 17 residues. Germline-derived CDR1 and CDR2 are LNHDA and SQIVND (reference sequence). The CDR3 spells CASSILGRGRQDEKLFF. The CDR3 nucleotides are TGTGCCAGTAGTATACTAGGCAGGGGGCGGCAAGATGAAAAACTGTTTTTT.

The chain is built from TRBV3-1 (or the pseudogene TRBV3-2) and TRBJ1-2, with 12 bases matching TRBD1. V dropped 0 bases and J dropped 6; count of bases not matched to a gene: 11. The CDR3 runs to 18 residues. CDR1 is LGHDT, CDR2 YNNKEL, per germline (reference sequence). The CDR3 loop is CASSQDSGTGGKEDGYTF. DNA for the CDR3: TGTGCCAGCAGCCAAGATTCCGGGACAGGGGGCAAGGAGGATGGCTACACCTTC.

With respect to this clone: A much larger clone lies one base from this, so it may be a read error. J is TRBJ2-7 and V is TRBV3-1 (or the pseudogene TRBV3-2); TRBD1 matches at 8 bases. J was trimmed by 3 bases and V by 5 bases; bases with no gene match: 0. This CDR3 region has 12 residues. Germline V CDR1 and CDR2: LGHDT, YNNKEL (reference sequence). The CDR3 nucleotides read TGTGCCAGCAGCACAGGGGGCTACGAGCAGTACTTC. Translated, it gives CASSTGGYEQYF.